Included here is one TCR beta chain sequence, with context. Antigen: not known. The data were taken from a study of PD-1 blockade in classical Hodgkin lymphoma. General study results and limits: A reduction in baseline TCR diversity was reportedly seen in newly diagnosed patients relative to healthy donors.

Every single patient, without exception, relapsed after autologous stem cell transplantation, and brentuximab vedotin exposure varied. Clones were read by immunoSEQ multiplex PCR, and TCRdb kept only the in-frame ones, dropping some. The sample has over 45,000 clones, just under 75% seen once; the top ten hold about 15%. CDR1 and CDR2 (germline): LGHNT, FRNRAP. The CDR3 has 14 residues. J gave up 1 base and V 4 bases, and 3 bases lay outside the gene matches. The starting material was peripheral blood mononuclear cells (PBMCs), obtained before the second cycle of nivolumab. The chain couples TRBV12-5 to TRBJ1-1, with 7 bases that match TRBD1. This TCR derives from a human donor with classical Hodgkin lymphoma. Written as DNA, the CDR3 is TGTGCTAGTGGTTCCGGGACAGAGAACACTGAAGCTTTCTTT. It specifies CASGSGTENTEAFF. The entire variable domain, with the rest obtained from reference TRBV12-5 and TRBJ1-1, is as follows: DARVTQTPRHKVTEMGQEVTMRCQPILGHNTVFWYRQTMMQGLELLAYFRNRAPLDDSGMPKDRFSAEMPDATLATLKIQPSEPRDSAVYFCASGSGTENTEAFFGQGTRLTVV.